These T cell receptor beta chains were read from a single sample in a study of shared clonotypes between healthy human individuals. Only in-frame clones appear in the TCRdb table, and some are missing; sequencing was by immunoSEQ multiplex PCR. The sample contains more than 1.2 million clones, approximately 98.5% of which appear only once. Sequencing used naive CD4+ T cells sorted from blood. These receptors came from a man aged 25 to 40 in good health. Both conserved end residues are part of each CDR3. D genes are given only for firm matches. Size tells how often a clone was seen (once, few, many) or the class of an expanded clone, and some rows leave it out.

cdr3_length,v_call,d_call,clone_size,j_call,cdr3_nt,cdr3_aa
17,TRBV7-8,-,-,TRBJ2-5,TGTGCCAGCAGCTTAGTTCATCGGGCGGGAATAGAGGAGACCCAGTACTTC,CASSLVHRAGIEETQYF
14,TRBV14,-,-,TRBJ2-5,TGTGCCAGCAGGAGTCAGGGGTACGGAGAGACCCAGTACTTC,CASRSQGYGETQYF
17,TRBV11-2,-,once,TRBJ1-1,TGTGCCAGCAGCTTAGCAGGGGCGCGGTTATCGGGCACTGAAGCTTTCTTT,CASSLAGARLSGTEAFF
15,TRBV25-1,-,-,TRBJ2-3,TGTGCCAGCAGTGGGGAGGGGGCTATAACAGATACGCAGTATTTT,CASSGEGAITDTQYF
16,TRBV10-3,TRBD2,-,TRBJ2-1,TGTGCCATCAGTGAGTCGTCACTAGCGGGAGTAAGATTGCAGTTCTTC,CAISESSLAGVRLQFF
15,TRBV28,-,-,TRBJ2-1,TGTGCCAGCAGTTCGCCAGGGAGCTCCTACAATGAGCAGTTCTTC,CASSSPGSSYNEQFF
15,TRBV11-3,-,-,TRBJ2-1,TGTGCCAGCAGCTTAGGTCGACAGGGGAGGGATGAGCAGTTCTTC,CASSLGRQGRDEQFF
13,TRBV6-1,-,-,TRBJ2-3,TGTGCCAGCAGTGAGGCTGCGACAGATACGCAGTATTTT,CASSEAATDTQYF
13,TRBV5-4,-,-,TRBJ2-5,TGTGCCAGCACCAACCCCCCCATGGAGACCCAGTACTTC,CASTNPPMETQYF
15,TRBV7-9,-,-,TRBJ2-3,TGTGCCAGCAGCTTAGGTCGGACTGGCACAGATACGCAGTATTTT,CASSLGRTGTDTQYF
17,TRBV18,-,once,TRBJ1-1,TGTGCCAGCTCACCATTTCGGCTACAGGGCGTGAACACTGAAGCTTTCTTT,CASSPFRLQGVNTEAFF
15,TRBV5-4,-,-,TRBJ2-5,TGTGCCAGCAGCTTATGGGTAGGGGGCCAAGAGACCCAGTACTTC,CASSLWVGGQETQYF
15,TRBV9,TRBD2,once,TRBJ2-3,TGTGCCAGCAGCGTAGCAGCGGGAGACGGAGATACGCAGTATTTT,CASSVAAGDGDTQYF
14,TRBV7-8,-,-,TRBJ2-7,TGTGCCAGCAGCTTAGCGGGCCAGGAAAACAAGCAGTACTTC,CASSLAGQENKQYF
11,TRBV6-1,-,-,TRBJ1-2,TGTGCCAGCAGTTCAAAAATGGGCTACACCTTC,CASSSKMGYTF
13,TRBV5-1,-,-,TRBJ1-3,TGCGCCAGCAGAGACAGCTCTGGAAACACCATATATTTT,CASRDSSGNTIYF
15,TRBV18,TRBD2,-,TRBJ2-1,TGTGCCAGCTCATTCGTAGCGGGAGGTTTCAATGAGCAGTTCTTC,CASSFVAGGFNEQFF
15,TRBV6-5,-,-,TRBJ2-7,TGTGCCAGCAGACGGTTTTCGGACGGGTCCTACGAGCAGTACTTC,CASRRFSDGSYEQYF
12,TRBV7-8,-,-,TRBJ2-1,TGTGCCAGCAGCCCGATAGACGGGGCGCAGTTCTTC,CASSPIDGAQFF
12,TRBV27,-,-,TRBJ2-2,TGTGCCAGCAGTTTCTACACCGGGGAGCTGTTTTTT,CASSFYTGELFF
14,TRBV7-2,-,-,TRBJ1-2,TGTGCCAGCAGCTTTGGAGCAGGCTCGAATGGCTACACCTTC,CASSFGAGSNGYTF
14,TRBV15,TRBD1,-,TRBJ2-1,TGTGCCACCAGCGTCGACAGGGTAGGATTTGAGCAGTTCTTC,CATSVDRVGFEQFF
15,TRBV6-5,-,-,TRBJ1-1,TGTGCCAGCAGTCCTTCCGGGACGGGGAACACTGAAGCTTTCTTT,CASSPSGTGNTEAFF
11,TRBV6-1,-,-,TRBJ2-5,TGTGCCACCGGACATGCGGAGACCCAGTACTTC,CATGHAETQYF
16,TRBV15,-,-,TRBJ1-1,TGTGCCACCAGCAGAGAATGGGCAGGGTCGGACACTGAAGCTTTCTTT,CATSREWAGSDTEAFF
15,TRBV2,-,-,TRBJ2-5,TGTGCCACCACCCGGGAGGGCAGGGGGCGGGAGACCCAGTACTTC,CATTREGRGRETQYF
16,TRBV7-8,TRBD2,-,TRBJ2-7,TGTGCCAGCAGCGAACCCGGGACTAGACACTTAGGCGAGCAGTACTTC,CASSEPGTRHLGEQYF
15,TRBV11-2,TRBD1,-,TRBJ2-7,TGTGCCAGCAGCCTCGGACAGGTCGTTTCTTACGAGCAGTACTTC,CASSLGQVVSYEQYF
14,TRBV7-8,TRBD2,-,TRBJ2-1,TGTGCCAGCAGCTTAGGTCCCGGGAGGATTGAGCAGTTCTTC,CASSLGPGRIEQFF
14,TRBV7-9,TRBD1,-,TRBJ2-4,TGTGCCAGCGGGTCGGGACAGGGTAGCGACATTCAGTACTTC,CASGSGQGSDIQYF
16,TRBV4-3,TRBD2,-,TRBJ2-3,TGCGCCAGCAGCCAAGATCCTAGCGGGAGCACAGATACGCAGTATTTT,CASSQDPSGSTDTQYF
16,TRBV6-5,TRBD1,-,TRBJ1-4,TGTGCCAGCAGTTCCTTTGGACAGGGGGCGTCTGAAAAACTGTTTTTT,CASSSFGQGASEKLFF
14,TRBV28,-,once,TRBJ2-7,TGTGCCAGCAACGACTTGGACGCAACCTTCGAGCAGTACTTC,CASNDLDATFEQYF
15,TRBV5-6,-,-,TRBJ2-7,TGTGCCAGCAGCTTCACGGGGGTCAACTCCTACGAGCAGTACTTC,CASSFTGVNSYEQYF
13,TRBV18,-,few,TRBJ2-7,TGTGCCAGCTCACCAGCTAGCTCCTACGAGCAGTACTTC,CASSPASSYEQYF
13,TRBV14,-,-,TRBJ2-1,TGTGCCAGCAGCCAAGTGGTAGCCAATGAGCAGTTCTTC,CASSQVVANEQFF
15,TRBV5-6,TRBD2,once,TRBJ2-7,TGTGCCAGCAGCTTGGCCCTGCTAGCGGGAGTTGAGCAGTACTTC,CASSLALLAGVEQYF
14,TRBV21-1,-,once,TRBJ2-3,TGTGCCAGCCCTGCTAGCGGGTCTTCAGATACGCAGTATTTT,CASPASGSSDTQYF
11,TRBV20-1,-,-,TRBJ2-3,TGCAGTGCTGCTAGGGCGGTTACGCAGTATTTT,CSAARAVTQYF
15,TRBV6-5,-,-,TRBJ2-7,TGTGCCAGCAGTTACTCGATTGGGGGCTCCTACGAGCAGTACTTC,CASSYSIGGSYEQYF
18,TRBV11-2,TRBD2,-,TRBJ2-1,TGTGCCAGCAGCCCCAAAGGGCTAGCGGGAGGCCCCTACAATGAGCAGTTCTTC,CASSPKGLAGGPYNEQFF
15,TRBV5-6,-,-,TRBJ2-2,TGTGCCAGCAGCTTCGTGGACAGAAACACCGGGGAGCTGTTTTTT,CASSFVDRNTGELFF
16,TRBV4-2,TRBD2,-,TRBJ2-1,TGTGCCAGCAGCCAAGATCCTAGCGGAACCTACGGGGGGCAGTTCTTC,CASSQDPSGTYGGQFF
13,TRBV30,TRBD2,once,TRBJ2-7,TGTGCCGGGGGTAGCGGGATCTCCTACGAGCAGTACTTC,CAGGSGISYEQYF
14,TRBV18,-,once,TRBJ2-3,TGTGCCAGCTCGCCGACAGCTAGCACAGATACGCAGTATTTT,CASSPTASTDTQYF
15,TRBV5-4,TRBD2,-,TRBJ2-7,TGTGCCAGCAGCGGCGGGACTAGTCGCTCCTACGAGCAGTACTTC,CASSGGTSRSYEQYF
14,TRBV19,-,-,TRBJ2-7,TGTGCCAGTAGTATTCCGGGGCGATCCTACGAGCAGTACTTC,CASSIPGRSYEQYF
17,TRBV11-2,TRBD1,-,TRBJ2-5,TGTGCCAGCAGTCAGGGCCAATCCAGTACAGGGGTGGAGACCCAGTACTTC,CASSQGQSSTGVETQYF
15,TRBV7-2,TRBD2,-,TRBJ2-1,TGTGCCAGCAGCTTAAGGGAGGGGTACTACAATGAGCAGTTCTTC,CASSLREGYYNEQFF
14,TRBV5-1,-,-,TRBJ1-1,TGCGCCAGCAGCTTGGAATCTGGGATCACTGAAGCTTTCTTT,CASSLESGITEAFF
16,TRBV29-1,-,-,TRBJ2-1,TGCAGCGTATATGTTAGCAACTTCTTCCTGCGGAATGAGCAGTTCTTC,CSVYVSNFFLRNEQFF
16,TRBV7-2,-,once,TRBJ2-1,TGTGCCAGCAGCTTACCCCCGGGACAAGTATACAATGAGCAGTTCTTC,CASSLPPGQVYNEQFF